Listed below are T cell receptor beta chains from one sample, sequenced in a study of T cells in Graves' hyperthyroidism and ophthalmopathy. MiXCR, run by TCRdb on the multiplex PCR reads, gives a single entry per CDR3 protein. There are around 340,000 distinct CDR3 sequences in the sample; 16% occur only once, and approximately 31% lies in the top ten. The sample comprised blood. These receptors all stem from a young man with Graves' hyperthyroidism. The conserved cysteine and the conserved F or W are not part of the CDR3 here. A D gene is named only where the DNA matches it firmly.

>TRBV15|-
ATSRAYANEQF
>TRBV10-3|TRBD1
AISGQVLYGYT
>TRBV5-1|TRBD1
ASSLGQDTYGYT
>TRBV6-1|-
ASSSDRSGLNEKLF
>TRBV7-8|-
ASSWGRGTYTEAF
>TRBV13|-
ASSLREAAQETQY
>TRBV7-9|TRBD1
ASSSGQGAWVTQY
>TRBV11-3|-
ASSPRWDKATDTQY
>TRBV10-3|TRBD2
AITSGRDNEQF
>TRBV7-7|TRBD1
ASSLVEGQGLYINGYT
>TRBV11-2|-
ASRSGEQNGYT
>TRBV5-1|-
ASSLAPRRLWPYEQY
>TRBV7-2|-
ASSDSVTYEQY
>TRBV2|-
ASRKANSPLH
>TRBV28|-
ASTRTSGATEAF
>TRBV2|TRBD1
ASSGWTGPNEKLF
>TRBV20-1|TRBD2
SADPLTSSYEQY
>TRBV4-2|TRBD2
ASSTGTSGQVTGETQY
>TRBV20-1|-
SARRREQDTQY
>TRBV28|-
ASSLVIWNTEAF
>TRBV20-1|TRBD1
SATSAGTAHTDTQY
>TRBV15|-
ATSREPGSHEQY
>TRBV27|TRBD2
ASSAAGVVSEQF
>TRBV6-9|-
ASSFVNEQF
>TRBV7-3|-
ASSTQGGTYNEQF
>TRBV5-1|-
ASSLVAQGSYGYT
>TRBV6-1|-
ASSSPPDGYGYT
>TRBV9|-
ASSNYPLLGQF
>TRBV28|-
VTGDNSNYGYT
>TRBV18|TRBD1
ASSPPGTESTDTQY
>TRBV7-7|TRBD1
ASSKAGQGRETQY
>TRBV29-1|-
SVVKTNRVNEQF
>TRBV18|-
ASTQETDNEQF
>TRBV29-1|TRBD1
SVRTGSQPQH
>TRBV29-1|TRBD1
SVEAPRPTGTNEQF
>TRBV24-1|-
ATSTPGSNTGELF
>TRBV12-3/TRBV12-4|-
ASSFRGHNEQF
>TRBV3-1|-
ASSQEASYEQY
>TRBV12-3/TRBV12-4|-
ASRPGAGELF
>TRBV19|-
ASSIGGGRAEAF
>TRBV27|-
ASSPPRWNSPLH
>TRBV9|-
ASSVEWGDEQY
>TRBV20-1|TRBD1
SARALGTGNTEAF
>TRBV11-1|TRBD2
ASSSGSVWGTDTQY
>TRBV18|TRBD2
ASSPRLAGDNEQS
>TRBV11-2|-
ASSLVFRVETQY
>TRBV11-2|-
ASSGGPLQY
>TRBV7-2|-
ASSLNGGIVLETQY